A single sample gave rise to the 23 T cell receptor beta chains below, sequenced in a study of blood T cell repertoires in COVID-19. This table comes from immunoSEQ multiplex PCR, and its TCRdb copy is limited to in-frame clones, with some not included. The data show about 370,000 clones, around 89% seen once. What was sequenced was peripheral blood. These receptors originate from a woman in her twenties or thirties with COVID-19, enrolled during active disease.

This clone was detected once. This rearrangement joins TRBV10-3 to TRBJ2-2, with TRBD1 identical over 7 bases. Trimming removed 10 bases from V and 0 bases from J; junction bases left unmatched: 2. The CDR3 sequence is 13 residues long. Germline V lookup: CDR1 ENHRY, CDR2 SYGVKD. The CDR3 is CASGQANTGELFF. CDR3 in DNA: TGTGCCAGTGGACAGGCGAACACCGGGGAGCTGTTTTTT.

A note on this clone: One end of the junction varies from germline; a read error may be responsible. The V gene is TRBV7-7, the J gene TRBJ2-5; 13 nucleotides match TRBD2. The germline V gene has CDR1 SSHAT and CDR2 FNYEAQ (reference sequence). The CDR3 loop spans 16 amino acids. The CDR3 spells CASSPGLAGEAETQYF. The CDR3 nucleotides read TGTGCTAGCAGCCCTGGACTAGCGGGAGAGGCGGAGACCCAGTACTTC.

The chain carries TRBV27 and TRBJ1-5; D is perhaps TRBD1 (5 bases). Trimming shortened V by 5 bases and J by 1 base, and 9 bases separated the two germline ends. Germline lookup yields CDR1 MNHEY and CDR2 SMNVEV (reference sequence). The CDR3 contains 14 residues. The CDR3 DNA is TGTGCCAGCAGTCCGACAGCCAGCAATCAGCCCCAGCATTTT. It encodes CASSPTASNQPQHF.

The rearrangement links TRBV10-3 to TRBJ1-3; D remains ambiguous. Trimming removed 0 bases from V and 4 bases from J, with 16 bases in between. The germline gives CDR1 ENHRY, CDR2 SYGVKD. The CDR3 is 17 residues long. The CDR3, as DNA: TGTGCCATCAGTGAGTCCCCAGTCCCATTGGCAGGAAACACCATATATTTT. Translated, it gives CAISESPVPLAGNTIYF.

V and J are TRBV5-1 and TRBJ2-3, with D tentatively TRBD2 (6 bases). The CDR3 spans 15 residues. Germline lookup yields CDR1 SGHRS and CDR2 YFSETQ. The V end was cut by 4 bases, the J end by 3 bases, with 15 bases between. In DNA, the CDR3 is TGCGCCAGCAGCGTCACGGGAGTGGGGACAGATACGCAGTATTTT. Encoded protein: CASSVTGVGTDTQYF.

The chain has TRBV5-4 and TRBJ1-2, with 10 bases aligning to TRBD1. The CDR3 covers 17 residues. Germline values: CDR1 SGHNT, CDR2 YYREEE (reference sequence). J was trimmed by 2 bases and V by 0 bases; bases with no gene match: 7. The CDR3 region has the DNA TGTGCCAGCAGCTTGGGAGGACAGGGGGGGATAAACTATGGCTACACCTTC. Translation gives CASSLGGQGGINYGYTF.

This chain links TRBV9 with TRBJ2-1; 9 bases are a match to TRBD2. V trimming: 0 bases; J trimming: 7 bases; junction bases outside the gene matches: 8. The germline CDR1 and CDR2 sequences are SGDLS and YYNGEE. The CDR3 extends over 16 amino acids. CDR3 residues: CASSVALAGIENEQFF. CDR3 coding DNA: TGTGCCAGCAGCGTAGCCCTAGCGGGAATAGAGAATGAGCAGTTCTTC.

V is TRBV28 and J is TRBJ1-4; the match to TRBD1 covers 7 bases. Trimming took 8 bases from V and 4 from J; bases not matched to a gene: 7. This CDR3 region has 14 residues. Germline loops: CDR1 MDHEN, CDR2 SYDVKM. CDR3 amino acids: CASLNRGVNEKLFF. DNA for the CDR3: TGTGCCAGCCTAAACAGGGGCGTTAATGAAAAACTGTTTTTT.

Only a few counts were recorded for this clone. The CDR3 is CASSREGSGAPTDTQYF. DNA for the CDR3: TGTGCCAGCAGTCGTGAGGGAAGCGGGGCCCCCACAGATACGCAGTATTTT. The chain is built from TRBV4-2 and TRBJ2-3; 7 bases are shared with TRBD2. Trimming at V came to 6 bases and at J to 2 bases, leaving 14 bases not matched to a gene. CDR1 LGHNA and CDR2 YNFKEQ come from the germline V gene. The CDR3 runs to 17 residues.

This CDR3 reads CASSPLFDGELFF. The CDR3 DNA sequence: TGCGCCAGCAGCCCCCTTTTCGACGGAGAACTGTTTTTT. The chain employs TRBV5-1 and TRBJ1-4, with D unclear. The germline V gene encodes CDR1 SGHRS and CDR2 YFSETQ. The CDR3 sequence is 13 residues long. V was shortened by 4 bases and J by 12 bases, with 16 bases between the two germline ends.

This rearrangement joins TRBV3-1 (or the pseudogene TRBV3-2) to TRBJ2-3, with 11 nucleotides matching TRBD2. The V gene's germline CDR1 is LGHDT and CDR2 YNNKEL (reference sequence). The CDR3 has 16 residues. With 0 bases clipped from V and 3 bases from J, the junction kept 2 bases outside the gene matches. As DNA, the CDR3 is TGTGCCAGCAGCCAAGATCGACTAGCGGGGACAGATACGCAGTATTTT. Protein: CASSQDRLAGTDTQYF.

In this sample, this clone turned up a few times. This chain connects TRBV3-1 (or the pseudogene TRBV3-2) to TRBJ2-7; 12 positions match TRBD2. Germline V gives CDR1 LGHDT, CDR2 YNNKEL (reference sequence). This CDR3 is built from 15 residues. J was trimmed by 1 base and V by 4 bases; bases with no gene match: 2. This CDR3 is CASSPGLAGSYEQYF. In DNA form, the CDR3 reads TGTGCCAGCAGCCCTGGACTAGCGGGATCCTACGAGCAGTACTTC.

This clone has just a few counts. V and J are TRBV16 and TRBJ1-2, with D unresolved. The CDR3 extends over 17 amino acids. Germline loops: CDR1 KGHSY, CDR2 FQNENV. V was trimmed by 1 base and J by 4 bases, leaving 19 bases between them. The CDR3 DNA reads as TGTGCCAGCAGCCAATGGGCAAAGGTGGCCCACCTCTATGGCTACACCTTC. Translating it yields CASSQWAKVAHLYGYTF. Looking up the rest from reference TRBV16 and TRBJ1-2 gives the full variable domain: GEEVAQTPKHLVRGEGQKAKLYCAPIKGHSYVFWYQQVLKNEFKFLISFQNENVFDETGMPKERFSAKCLPNSPCSLEIQATKLEDSAVYFCASSQWAKVAHLYGYTFGSGTRLTVV.

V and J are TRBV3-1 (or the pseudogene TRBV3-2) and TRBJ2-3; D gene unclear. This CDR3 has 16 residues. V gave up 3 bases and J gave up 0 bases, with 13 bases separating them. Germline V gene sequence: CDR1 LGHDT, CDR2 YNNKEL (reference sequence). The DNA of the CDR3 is TGTGCCAGCAGCCAGCGCGAGTACCTTAGCACAGATACGCAGTATTTT. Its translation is CASSQREYLSTDTQYF.

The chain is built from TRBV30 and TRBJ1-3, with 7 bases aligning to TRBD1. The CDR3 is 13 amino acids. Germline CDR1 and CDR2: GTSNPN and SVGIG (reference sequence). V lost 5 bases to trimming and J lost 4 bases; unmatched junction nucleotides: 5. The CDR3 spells CAWDRVAGNTIYF. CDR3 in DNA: TGTGCCTGGGACAGGGTCGCCGGAAACACCATATATTTT.

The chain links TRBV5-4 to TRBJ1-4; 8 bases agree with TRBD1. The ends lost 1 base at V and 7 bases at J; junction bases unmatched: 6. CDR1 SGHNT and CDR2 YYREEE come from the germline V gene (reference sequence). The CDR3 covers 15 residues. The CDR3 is CASSLNQGAGEKLFF. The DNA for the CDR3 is TGTGCCAGCAGCTTGAATCAGGGGGCTGGTGAAAAACTGTTTTTT.

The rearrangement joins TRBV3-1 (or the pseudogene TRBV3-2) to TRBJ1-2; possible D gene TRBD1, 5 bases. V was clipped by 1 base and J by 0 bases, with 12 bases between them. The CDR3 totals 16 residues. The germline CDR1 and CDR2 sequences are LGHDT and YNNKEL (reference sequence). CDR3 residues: CASSQGWGRANYGYTF. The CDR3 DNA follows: TGTGCCAGCAGCCAAGGATGGGGCAGGGCTAACTATGGCTACACCTTC.

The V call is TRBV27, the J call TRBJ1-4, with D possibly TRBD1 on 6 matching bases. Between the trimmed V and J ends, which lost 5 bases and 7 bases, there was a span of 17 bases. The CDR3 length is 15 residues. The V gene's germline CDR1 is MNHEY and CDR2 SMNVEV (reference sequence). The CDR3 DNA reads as TGTGCCAGCAGTCCCGAATTCGGGACATCTGAAAAACTGTTTTTT. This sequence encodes CASSPEFGTSEKLFF.

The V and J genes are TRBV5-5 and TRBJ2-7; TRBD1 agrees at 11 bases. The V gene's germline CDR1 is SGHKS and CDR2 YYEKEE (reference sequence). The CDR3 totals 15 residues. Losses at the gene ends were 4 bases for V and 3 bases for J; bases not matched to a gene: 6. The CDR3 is CASSLRDRGGYEQYF. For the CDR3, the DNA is TGTGCCAGCAGCCTCCGGGACAGGGGGGGCTACGAGCAGTACTTC.

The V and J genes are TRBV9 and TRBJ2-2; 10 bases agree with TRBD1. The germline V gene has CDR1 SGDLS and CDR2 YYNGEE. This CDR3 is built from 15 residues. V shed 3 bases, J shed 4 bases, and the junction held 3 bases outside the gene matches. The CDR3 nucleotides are TGTGCCAGCAGCGAACGACAGGGGGCCACCGGGGAGCTGTTTTTT. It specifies CASSERQGATGELFF. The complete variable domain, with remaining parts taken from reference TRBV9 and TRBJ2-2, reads DSGVTQTPKHLITATGQRVTLRCSPRSGDLSVYWYQQSLDQGLQFLIQYYNGEERAKGNILERFSAQQFPDLHSELNLSSLELGDSALYFCASSERQGATGELFFGEGSRLTVL.

The DNA for the CDR3 is TGTGCCAGCAGTGACCTCCCAGCTAGCGGGGGGGCGGATACGCAGTATTTT. It codes for CASSDLPASGGADTQYF. The rearrangement links TRBV6-4 to TRBJ2-3; TRBD2 aligns across 12 bases. The germline V gene has CDR1 MRHNA and CDR2 SNTAGT. The V and J ends lost 2 bases and 6 bases, in that order; junction bases with no gene match: 9. This CDR3 region has 17 residues.

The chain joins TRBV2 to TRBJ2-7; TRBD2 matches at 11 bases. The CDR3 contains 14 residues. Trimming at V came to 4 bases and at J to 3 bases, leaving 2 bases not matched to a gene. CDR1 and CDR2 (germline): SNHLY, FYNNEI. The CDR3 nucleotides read TGTGCCAGCAGTGTTGGACTAGCGGGCTACGAGCAGTACTTC. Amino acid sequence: CASSVGLAGYEQYF.

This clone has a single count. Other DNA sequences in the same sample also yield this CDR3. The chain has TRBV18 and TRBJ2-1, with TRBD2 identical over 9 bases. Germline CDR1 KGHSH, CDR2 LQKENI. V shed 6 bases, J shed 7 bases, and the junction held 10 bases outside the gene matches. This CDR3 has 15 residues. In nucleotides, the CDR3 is TGTGCCAGCTCCCCCGGAACTAGCGGGTCAAATGAGCAGTTCTTC. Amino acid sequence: CASSPGTSGSNEQFF.